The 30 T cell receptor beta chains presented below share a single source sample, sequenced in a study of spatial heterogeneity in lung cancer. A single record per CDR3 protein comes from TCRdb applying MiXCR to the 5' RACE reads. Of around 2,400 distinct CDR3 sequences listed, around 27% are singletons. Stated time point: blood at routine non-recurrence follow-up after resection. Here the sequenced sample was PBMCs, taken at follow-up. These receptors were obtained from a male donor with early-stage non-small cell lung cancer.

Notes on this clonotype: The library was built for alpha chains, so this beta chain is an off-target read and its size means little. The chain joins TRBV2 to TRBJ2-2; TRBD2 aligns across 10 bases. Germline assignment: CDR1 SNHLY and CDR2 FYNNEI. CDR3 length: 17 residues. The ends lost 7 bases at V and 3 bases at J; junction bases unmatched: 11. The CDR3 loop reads CASTPPAGGPDTGELFF. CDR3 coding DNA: TGTGCCAGCACCCCCCCAGCGGGAGGGCCGGACACCGGGGAGCTGTTTTTT.

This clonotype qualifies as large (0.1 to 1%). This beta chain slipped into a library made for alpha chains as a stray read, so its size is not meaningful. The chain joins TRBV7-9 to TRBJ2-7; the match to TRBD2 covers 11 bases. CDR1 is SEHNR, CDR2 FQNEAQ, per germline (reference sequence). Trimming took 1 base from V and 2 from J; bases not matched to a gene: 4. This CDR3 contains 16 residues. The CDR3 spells CASSLEASGRPYEQYF. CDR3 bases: TGTGCCAGCAGCTTAGAGGCTAGCGGGAGGCCCTACGAGCAGTACTTC.

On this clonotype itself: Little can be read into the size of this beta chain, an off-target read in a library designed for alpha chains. The CDR3 nucleotides read TGTGCCAGCAGCCAAGTAGCGGGGGTTATCAACAATGAGCAGTTCTTC. This gives the protein CASSQVAGVINNEQFF. The V gene is TRBV14, the J gene TRBJ2-1; TRBD2 aligns across 9 bases. Germline loops: CDR1 SGHDN, CDR2 FVKESK. V shed 1 base and J 5 bases; nucleotides not matched to a gene: 6. CDR3 length: 16 amino acids.

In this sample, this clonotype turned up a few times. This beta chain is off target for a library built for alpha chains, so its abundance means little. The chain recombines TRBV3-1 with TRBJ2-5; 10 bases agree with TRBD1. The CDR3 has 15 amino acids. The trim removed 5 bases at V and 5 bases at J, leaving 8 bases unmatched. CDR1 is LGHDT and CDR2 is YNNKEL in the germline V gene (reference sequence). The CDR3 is CASSLKTGGEETQYF. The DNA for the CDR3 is TGTGCCAGCAGCTTAAAGACAGGGGGCGAGGAGACCCAGTACTTC.

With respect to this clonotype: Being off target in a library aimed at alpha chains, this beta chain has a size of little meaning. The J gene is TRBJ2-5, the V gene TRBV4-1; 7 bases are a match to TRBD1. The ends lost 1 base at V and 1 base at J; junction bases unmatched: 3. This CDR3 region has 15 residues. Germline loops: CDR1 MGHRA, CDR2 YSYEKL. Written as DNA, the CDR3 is TGCGCCAGCAGCCAAGGAGACAGGGCCCAAGAGACCCAGTACTTC. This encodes CASSQGDRAQETQYF.

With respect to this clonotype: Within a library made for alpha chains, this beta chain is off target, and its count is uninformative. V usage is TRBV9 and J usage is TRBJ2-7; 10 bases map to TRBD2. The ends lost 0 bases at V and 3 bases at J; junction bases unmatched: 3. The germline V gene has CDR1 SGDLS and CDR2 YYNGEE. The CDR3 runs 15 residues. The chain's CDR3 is CASSVDPSGSYEQYF. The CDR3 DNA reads TGTGCCAGCAGCGTAGATCCTAGCGGGAGCTACGAGCAGTACTTC.

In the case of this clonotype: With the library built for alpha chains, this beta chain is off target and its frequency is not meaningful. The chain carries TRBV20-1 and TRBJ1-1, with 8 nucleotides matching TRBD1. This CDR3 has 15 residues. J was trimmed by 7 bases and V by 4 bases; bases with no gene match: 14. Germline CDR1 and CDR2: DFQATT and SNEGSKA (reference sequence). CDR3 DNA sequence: TGCAGTGCTAAGGACCCCTCTCAGGGGGCAGGTGAAGCTTTCTTT. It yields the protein CSAKDPSQGAGEAFF.

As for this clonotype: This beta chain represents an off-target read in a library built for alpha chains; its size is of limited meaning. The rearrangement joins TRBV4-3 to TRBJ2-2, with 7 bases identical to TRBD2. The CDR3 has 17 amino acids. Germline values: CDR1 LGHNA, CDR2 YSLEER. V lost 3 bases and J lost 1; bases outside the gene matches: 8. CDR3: CASSQGSGTWNTGELFF. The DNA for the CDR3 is TGCGCCAGCAGCCAGGGGAGCGGGACTTGGAACACCGGGGAGCTGTTTTTT.

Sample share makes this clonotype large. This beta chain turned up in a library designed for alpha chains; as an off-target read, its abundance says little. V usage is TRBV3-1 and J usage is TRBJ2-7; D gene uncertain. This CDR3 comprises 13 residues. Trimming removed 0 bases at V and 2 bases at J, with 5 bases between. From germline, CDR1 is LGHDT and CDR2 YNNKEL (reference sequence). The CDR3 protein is CASSQEAAYEQYF. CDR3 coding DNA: TGTGCCAGCAGCCAAGAGGCGGCCTACGAGCAGTACTTC.

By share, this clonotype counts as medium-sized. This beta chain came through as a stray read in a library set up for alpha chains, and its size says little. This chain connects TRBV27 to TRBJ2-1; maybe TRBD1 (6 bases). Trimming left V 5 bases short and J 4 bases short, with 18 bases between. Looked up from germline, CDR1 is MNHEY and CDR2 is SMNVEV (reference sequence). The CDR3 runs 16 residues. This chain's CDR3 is CASSAFEGVGYNEQFF. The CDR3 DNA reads TGTGCCAGCAGTGCCTTTGAGGGGGTAGGGTACAATGAGCAGTTCTTC.

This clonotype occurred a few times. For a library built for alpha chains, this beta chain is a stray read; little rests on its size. This CDR3 reads CASSLDHRSQGTQYF. The CDR3 DNA sequence: TGTGCCAGCAGCTTGGACCACAGGTCACAGGGAACCCAGTACTTC. V gene TRBV7-2 combines with J gene TRBJ2-5, with D maybe TRBD1 (6 bases). V was clipped by 3 bases and J by 8 bases, with 19 bases between them. Germline V gene data show CDR1 as SGHTA and CDR2 as FQGNSA. The CDR3 is 15 amino acids.

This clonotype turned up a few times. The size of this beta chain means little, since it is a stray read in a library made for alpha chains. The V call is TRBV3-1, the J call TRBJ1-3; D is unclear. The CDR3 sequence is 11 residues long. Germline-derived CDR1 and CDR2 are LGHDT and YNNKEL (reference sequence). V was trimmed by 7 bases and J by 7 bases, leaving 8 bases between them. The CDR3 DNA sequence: TGTGCCAGCAAGCTAGGGAACACCATATATTTT. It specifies CASKLGNTIYF.

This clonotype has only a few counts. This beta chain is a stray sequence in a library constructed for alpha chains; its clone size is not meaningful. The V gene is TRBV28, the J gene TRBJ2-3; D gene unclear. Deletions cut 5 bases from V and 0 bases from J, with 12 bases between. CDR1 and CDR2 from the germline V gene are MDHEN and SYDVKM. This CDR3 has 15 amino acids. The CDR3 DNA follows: TGTGCCAGCAGTCGAAGAGGTCTCAGCACAGATACGCAGTATTTT. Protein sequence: CASSRRGLSTDTQYF. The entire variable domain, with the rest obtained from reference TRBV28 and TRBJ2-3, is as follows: DVKVTQSSRYLVKRTGEKVFLECVQDMDHENMFWYRQDPGLGLRLIYFSYDVKMKEKGDIPEGYSVSREKKERFSLILESASTNQTSMYLCASSRRGLSTDTQYFGPGTRLTVL.

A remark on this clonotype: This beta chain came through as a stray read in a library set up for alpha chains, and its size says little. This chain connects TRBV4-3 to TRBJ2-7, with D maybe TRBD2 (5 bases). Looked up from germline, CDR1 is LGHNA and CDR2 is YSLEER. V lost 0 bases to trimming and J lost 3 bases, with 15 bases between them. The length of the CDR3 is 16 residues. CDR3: CASSQDTASLLYEQYF. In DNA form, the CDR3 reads TGCGCCAGCAGCCAAGATACCGCTAGCCTCCTCTACGAGCAGTACTTC.

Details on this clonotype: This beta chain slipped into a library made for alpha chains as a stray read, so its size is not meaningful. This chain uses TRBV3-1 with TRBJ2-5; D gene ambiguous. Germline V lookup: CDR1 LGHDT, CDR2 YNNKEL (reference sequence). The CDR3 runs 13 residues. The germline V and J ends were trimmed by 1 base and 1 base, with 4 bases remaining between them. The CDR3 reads CASSQASQETQYF. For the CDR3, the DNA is TGTGCCAGCAGCCAAGCCAGCCAAGAGACCCAGTACTTC.

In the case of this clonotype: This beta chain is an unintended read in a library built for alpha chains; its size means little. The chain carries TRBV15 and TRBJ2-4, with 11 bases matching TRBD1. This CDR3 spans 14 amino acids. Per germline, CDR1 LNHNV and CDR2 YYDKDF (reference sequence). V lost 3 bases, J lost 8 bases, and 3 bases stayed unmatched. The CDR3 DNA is TGTGCCACCAGCAGTGGACAGGGGGCATACATTCAGTACTTC. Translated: CATSSGQGAYIQYF.

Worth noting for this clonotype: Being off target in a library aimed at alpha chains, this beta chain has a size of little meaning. The CDR3: CATRSAYNEQFF. The CDR3 DNA reads TGTGCCACCCGGTCGGCCTACAATGAGCAGTTCTTC. This chain connects TRBV28 to TRBJ2-1; D uncertain. This CDR3 has 12 amino acids. Germline V gives CDR1 MDHEN, CDR2 SYDVKM. V gave up 10 bases and J gave up 2 bases, with 9 bases separating them.

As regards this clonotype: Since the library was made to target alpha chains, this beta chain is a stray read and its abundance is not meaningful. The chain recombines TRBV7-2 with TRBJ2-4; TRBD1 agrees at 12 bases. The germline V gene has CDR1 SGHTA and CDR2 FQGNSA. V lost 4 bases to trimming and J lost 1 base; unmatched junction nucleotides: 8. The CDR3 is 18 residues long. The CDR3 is CASSSGGGQGAAKNIQYF. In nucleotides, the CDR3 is TGTGCCAGCAGCTCAGGCGGGGGACAGGGGGCTGCCAAAAACATTCAGTACTTC.

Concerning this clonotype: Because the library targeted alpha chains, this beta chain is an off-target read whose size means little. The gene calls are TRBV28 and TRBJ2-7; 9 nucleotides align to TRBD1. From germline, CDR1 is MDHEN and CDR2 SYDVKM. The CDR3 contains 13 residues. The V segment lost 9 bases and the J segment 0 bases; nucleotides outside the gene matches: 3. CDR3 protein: CARGDRVSYEQYF. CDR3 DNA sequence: TGTGCCAGGGGGGACAGGGTCTCCTACGAGCAGTACTTC.

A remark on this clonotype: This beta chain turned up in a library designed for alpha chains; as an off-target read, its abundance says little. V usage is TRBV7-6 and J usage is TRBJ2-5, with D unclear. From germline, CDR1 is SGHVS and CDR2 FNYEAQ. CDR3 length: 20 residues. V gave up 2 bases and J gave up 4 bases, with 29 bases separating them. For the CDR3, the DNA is TGTGCCAGCAGCTTAATCGATTTACTCTCTACTGACTCGACCAGAGAGACCCAGTACTTC. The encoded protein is CASSLIDLLSTDSTRETQYF.

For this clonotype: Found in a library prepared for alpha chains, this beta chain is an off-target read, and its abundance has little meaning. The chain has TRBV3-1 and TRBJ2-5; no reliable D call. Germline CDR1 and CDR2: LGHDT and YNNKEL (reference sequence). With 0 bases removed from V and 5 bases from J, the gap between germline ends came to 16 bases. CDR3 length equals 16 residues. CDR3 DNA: TGTGCCAGCAGCCAAGATTTAAGGGTAGTATCGGAGACCCAGTACTTC. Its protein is CASSQDLRVVSETQYF.

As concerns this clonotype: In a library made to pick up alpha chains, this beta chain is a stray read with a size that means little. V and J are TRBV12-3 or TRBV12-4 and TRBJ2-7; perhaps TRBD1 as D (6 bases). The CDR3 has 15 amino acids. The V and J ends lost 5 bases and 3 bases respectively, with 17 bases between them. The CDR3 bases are TGTGCCAGCAGTACCGGGACACCATCCCTCTACGAGCAGTACTTC. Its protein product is CASSTGTPSLYEQYF.

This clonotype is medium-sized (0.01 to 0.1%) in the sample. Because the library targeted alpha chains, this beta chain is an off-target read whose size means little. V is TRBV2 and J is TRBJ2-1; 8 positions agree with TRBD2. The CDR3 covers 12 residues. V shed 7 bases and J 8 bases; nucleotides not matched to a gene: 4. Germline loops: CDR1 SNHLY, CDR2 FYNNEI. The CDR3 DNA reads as TGTGCCAGCACCGGAGCGGGAGATGAGCAGTTCTTC. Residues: CASTGAGDEQFF.

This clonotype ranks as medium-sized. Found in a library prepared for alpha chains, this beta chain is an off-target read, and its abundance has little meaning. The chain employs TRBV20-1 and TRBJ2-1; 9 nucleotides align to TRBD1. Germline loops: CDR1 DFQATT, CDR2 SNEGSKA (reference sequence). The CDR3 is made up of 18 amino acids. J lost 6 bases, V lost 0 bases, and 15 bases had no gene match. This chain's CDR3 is CSAREPKWGQGLGNEQFF. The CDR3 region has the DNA TGCAGTGCTAGAGAACCGAAATGGGGACAGGGCCTAGGCAATGAGCAGTTCTTC.

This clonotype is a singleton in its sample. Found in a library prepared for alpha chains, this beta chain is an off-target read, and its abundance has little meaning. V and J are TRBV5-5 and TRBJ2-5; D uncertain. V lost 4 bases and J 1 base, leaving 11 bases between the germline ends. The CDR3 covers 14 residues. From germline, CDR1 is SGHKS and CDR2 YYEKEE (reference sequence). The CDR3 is CASSPPARQETQYF. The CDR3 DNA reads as TGTGCCAGCAGCCCCCCCGCCCGCCAAGAGACCCAGTACTTC.

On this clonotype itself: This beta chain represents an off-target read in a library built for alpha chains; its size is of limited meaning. The CDR3 reads CSAPTGRTEAFF. Here the CDR3 DNA reads TGCAGTGCCCCGACAGGCCGCACTGAAGCTTTCTTT. The chain recombines TRBV20-1 with TRBJ1-1, with TRBD1 as a possible D gene (6 bases). V was cut by 6 bases and J by 4 bases, with 12 bases left in between. The CDR3 loop spans 12 amino acids. Per the germline V gene, CDR1 is DFQATT and CDR2 is SNEGSKA (reference sequence).

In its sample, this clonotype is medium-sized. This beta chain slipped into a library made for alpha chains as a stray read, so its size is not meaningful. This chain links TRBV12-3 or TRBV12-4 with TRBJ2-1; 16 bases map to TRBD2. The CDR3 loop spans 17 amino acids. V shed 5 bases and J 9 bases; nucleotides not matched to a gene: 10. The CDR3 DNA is TGTGCCAGCAGTCTGGCCGGGACTAGCGGGAGGGGGGCTGAGCAGTTCTTC. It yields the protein CASSLAGTSGRGAEQFF.

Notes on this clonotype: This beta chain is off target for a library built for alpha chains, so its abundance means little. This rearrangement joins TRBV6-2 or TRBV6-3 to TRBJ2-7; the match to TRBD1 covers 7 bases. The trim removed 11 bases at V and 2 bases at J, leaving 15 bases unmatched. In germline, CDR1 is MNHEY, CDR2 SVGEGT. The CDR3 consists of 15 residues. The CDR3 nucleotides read TGTGCCGCGGCTCCACCCGGGACAGCGACCTACGAGCAGTACTTC. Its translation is CAAAPPGTATYEQYF.

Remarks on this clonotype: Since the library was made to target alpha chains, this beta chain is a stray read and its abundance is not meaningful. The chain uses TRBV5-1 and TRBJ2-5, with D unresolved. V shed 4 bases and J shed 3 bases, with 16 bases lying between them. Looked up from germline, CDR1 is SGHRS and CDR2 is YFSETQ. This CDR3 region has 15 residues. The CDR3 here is CASSPAMGEKETQYF. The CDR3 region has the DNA TGCGCCAGCAGCCCTGCCATGGGCGAGAAAGAGACCCAGTACTTC.

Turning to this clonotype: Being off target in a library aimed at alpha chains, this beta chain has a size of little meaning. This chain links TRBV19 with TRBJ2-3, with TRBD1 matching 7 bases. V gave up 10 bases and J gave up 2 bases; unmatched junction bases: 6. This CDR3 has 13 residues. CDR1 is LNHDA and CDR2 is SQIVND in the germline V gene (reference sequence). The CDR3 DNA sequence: TGTGCCACATCGGGACAGACCACAGATACGCAGTATTTT. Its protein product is CATSGQTTDTQYF.